The rows below give T cell receptor beta chains drawn from one sample of a study of CD8 T cells in Susac syndrome. Each CDR3 protein is one row after TCRdb ran MiXCR on the immunoSEQ multiplex PCR reads. The data contain a few hundred thousand distinct CDR3 sequences, 90% to 95% of them seen just once; the ten biggest clones take up 0.06% to 0.075%. Sequenced input: CD4+ T cells from PBMCs. These receptors all stem from a human donor with multiple sclerosis. CDR3s include the opening cysteine and the closing phenylalanine or tryptophan. D genes are given only for firm matches. Where a row states a size, it is once, few, many or the class of an expanded clone; other rows omit it.

V gene: TRBV6-4
J gene: TRBJ2-3
clone size: NA
D gene: NA
CDR3 protein: CASSDQGGDTQYF
CDR3 DNA: TGTGCCAGCAGTGACCAGGGCGGGGATACGCAGTATTTT

V gene: TRBV12-3/TRBV12-4
J gene: TRBJ2-7
clone size: NA
D gene: NA
CDR3 protein: CASSLREGAYEQYF
CDR3 DNA: TGTGCCAGCAGTTTACGCGAGGGGGCCTACGAGCAGTACTTC

V gene: TRBV30
J gene: TRBJ2-4
clone size: NA
D gene: TRBD1
CDR3 protein: CAWGDRGLNIQYF
CDR3 DNA: TGTGCCTGGGGTGACAGGGGTTTGAACATTCAGTACTTC

V gene: TRBV4-1
J gene: TRBJ1-1
clone size: NA
D gene: NA
CDR3 protein: CASSQQRNTEAFF
CDR3 DNA: TGCGCCAGCAGCCAACAGAGGAACACTGAAGCTTTCTTT

V gene: TRBV14
J gene: TRBJ1-1
clone size: NA
D gene: NA
CDR3 protein: CASSQSPFRGGVNTEAFF
CDR3 DNA: TGTGCCAGCAGCCAATCTCCATTCCGGGGTGGGGTGAACACTGAAGCTTTCTTT

V gene: TRBV20-1
J gene: TRBJ2-2
clone size: NA
D gene: TRBD2
CDR3 protein: CSARSQGGIGELFF
CDR3 DNA: TGCAGTGCTAGGAGCCAGGGAGGGATCGGGGAGCTGTTTTTT

V gene: TRBV6-1
J gene: TRBJ2-3
clone size: NA
D gene: TRBD2
CDR3 protein: CASSETGTSGADTQYF
CDR3 DNA: TGTGCCAGCAGTGAAACCGGGACTAGCGGGGCAGATACGCAGTATTTT

V gene: TRBV5-1
J gene: TRBJ2-2
clone size: NA
D gene: TRBD1
CDR3 protein: CASSFRDRRVPTDTGELFF
CDR3 DNA: TGCGCCAGCAGCTTTAGGGACAGGCGGGTTCCGACGGACACCGGGGAGCTGTTTTTT

V gene: TRBV10-3
J gene: TRBJ1-5
clone size: NA
D gene: NA
CDR3 protein: CAISEGEGENQPQHF
CDR3 DNA: TGTGCCATCAGTGAGGGGGAAGGGGAAAATCAGCCCCAGCATTTT

V gene: TRBV30
J gene: TRBJ2-7
clone size: few
D gene: NA
CDR3 protein: CASSGRSSYEQYF
CDR3 DNA: TGTGCCTCCAGCGGGCGTAGCTCCTACGAGCAGTACTTC

V gene: TRBV18
J gene: TRBJ1-6
clone size: NA
D gene: TRBD1
CDR3 protein: CASSPYGQGTSPLHF
CDR3 DNA: TGTGCCAGCTCACCTTATGGACAGGGTACCTCACCCCTCCACTTT

V gene: TRBV19
J gene: TRBJ1-3
clone size: NA
D gene: NA
CDR3 protein: CASSTGRAPGNTIYF
CDR3 DNA: TGTGCCAGTAGTACAGGCCGCGCCCCTGGAAACACCATATATTTT

V gene: TRBV19
J gene: TRBJ1-2
clone size: NA
D gene: NA
CDR3 protein: CASSIDRDLPSYTF
CDR3 DNA: TGTGCCAGTAGTATAGACCGGGATCTCCCTTCCTACACCTTC

V gene: TRBV9
J gene: TRBJ2-2
clone size: once
D gene: TRBD2
CDR3 protein: CASRGTSGDTGELFF
CDR3 DNA: TGTGCCAGCAGGGGGACTAGCGGGGACACCGGGGAGCTGTTTTTT

V gene: TRBV5-1
J gene: TRBJ2-5
clone size: NA
D gene: NA
CDR3 protein: CASSSDSKTQYF
CDR3 DNA: TGCGCCAGCAGCTCCGACTCGAAGACCCAGTACTTC

V gene: TRBV20-1
J gene: TRBJ1-2
clone size: once
D gene: NA
CDR3 protein: CSAPRGGRGGYTF
CDR3 DNA: TGCAGTGCTCCACGCGGGGGCCGGGGAGGCTACACCTTC

V gene: TRBV6-5
J gene: TRBJ1-2
clone size: once
D gene: NA
CDR3 protein: CASREGTYGYTF
CDR3 DNA: TGTGCCAGCAGAGAAGGGACCTATGGCTACACCTTC

V gene: TRBV7-9
J gene: TRBJ1-1
clone size: NA
D gene: NA
CDR3 protein: CASSLDGGRITEAFF
CDR3 DNA: TGTGCCAGCAGCCTAGACGGGGGTAGAATCACTGAAGCTTTCTTT

V gene: TRBV6-2/TRBV6-3
J gene: TRBJ2-7
clone size: NA
D gene: TRBD1
CDR3 protein: CASSPTGRSTYEQYF
CDR3 DNA: TGTGCCAGCAGTCCGACAGGGCGAAGCACCTACGAGCAGTACTTC

V gene: TRBV5-1
J gene: TRBJ1-1
clone size: NA
D gene: TRBD1
CDR3 protein: CASSSKPGQLNTEAFF
CDR3 DNA: TGCGCCAGCAGCTCGAAGCCGGGACAGTTGAACACTGAAGCTTTCTTT

V gene: TRBV18
J gene: TRBJ1-2
clone size: NA
D gene: TRBD1
CDR3 protein: CASSPAGTAIYGYTF
CDR3 DNA: TGTGCCAGCTCACCAGCCGGGACAGCCATCTATGGCTACACCTTC

V gene: TRBV3-1
J gene: TRBJ1-2
clone size: NA
D gene: NA
CDR3 protein: CASSHRDISYGYTF
CDR3 DNA: TGTGCCAGCAGCCACCGGGACATCAGCTATGGCTACACCTTC

V gene: TRBV7-3
J gene: TRBJ2-5
clone size: NA
D gene: TRBD1
CDR3 protein: CASSPRDRGFRETQYF
CDR3 DNA: TGTGCCAGCAGCCCTCGGGACAGGGGTTTTAGGGAGACCCAGTACTTC

V gene: TRBV5-1
J gene: TRBJ1-1
clone size: NA
D gene: NA
CDR3 protein: CASSPITLNTEAFF
CDR3 DNA: TGCGCCAGCAGCCCGATAACACTGAACACTGAAGCTTTCTTT

V gene: TRBV2
J gene: TRBJ1-5
clone size: NA
D gene: NA
CDR3 protein: CASRDTSNQPQHF
CDR3 DNA: TGTGCCAGCAGAGACACTAGCAATCAGCCCCAGCATTTT

V gene: TRBV2
J gene: TRBJ2-3
clone size: NA
D gene: TRBD2
CDR3 protein: CASSDPTSGRAGDTQYF
CDR3 DNA: TGTGCCAGCAGTGACCCGACTAGCGGGAGGGCAGGGGATACGCAGTATTTT

V gene: TRBV7-2
J gene: TRBJ2-1
clone size: NA
D gene: TRBD2
CDR3 protein: CASSFLADSYNEQFF
CDR3 DNA: TGTGCCAGCAGCTTCCTAGCGGACTCCTACAATGAGCAGTTCTTC

V gene: TRBV7-3
J gene: TRBJ2-4
clone size: NA
D gene: TRBD2
CDR3 protein: CASSLVGGAGGPDKNIQYF
CDR3 DNA: TGTGCCAGCAGCTTAGTCGGGGGAGCGGGAGGGCCTGACAAAAACATTCAGTACTTC